This T cell receptor (beta chain) was obtained from a study of T cell responses to AZD1222 COVID-19 vaccine listed by TCRdb under 2021. Study-wide context: AZD1222 recipients with second doses at about 4 weeks or about 12 weeks were pooled, because spike-specific TCR depth and breadth did not differ between schedules. Trial participants were enrolled by age into subgroups of 18-55, 56-69 and 70-plus years, and approximately 150, 30 and 60 TCR-sequenced participants, respectively, were included in these subgroups. TCR sequencing covered fewer than 250 trial participants: about 210 given two doses of AZD1222 and 26 given two doses of MenACWY control vaccine.

General findings and caveats noted by the study authors: Conclusions about previously exposed vaccinees were limited because only five to seven AZD1222 recipients were SARS-CoV-2 seropositive at baseline. Reportedly, close to half of the unique spike-specific TCRs recognized epitopes lying outside the regions that are mutated in the B.1.351 and B.1.1.7 variants. The vaccine-associated CD4 TCRs covered the entire spike protein, and the dominant responses fell in regions 160-218 and 743-854. Participants were mostly white British, with more females than males. The authors suggested clonal diversity may have been underestimated. In the small 56-69-year group, the increase in depth fell short of significance, most likely because of low power. After two AZD1222 doses, both the breadth and the depth of spike-specific TCRs were significantly higher than at day 0 and than in MenACWY recipients. Because no day 14 peak-response samples were available, the repertoires could be characterized only after the peak T cell response.

The label giving this sample's time point can be read as: baseline before first vaccination. Vaccinee samples were obtained from the UK trials COV001 and COV002, which included a single-blind randomized controlled phase 2/3 trial of AZD1222 (ChAdOx1 nCoV-19) in healthy adults. For TCRbeta chain sequencing, PBMC samples from trial participants were taken at day 0 and at day 28 after the second dose. The CDR3 regions of human TCRbeta chains were analyzed by immunosequencing. Processing in the source paper ran as follows. Repertoire TCRs were matched against a reference library of SARS-CoV-2-specific TCRs generated with the MIRA antigen-specificity platform. Breadth meant the fraction of unique TCRs that were SARS-CoV-2-associated, whereas depth meant the fraction of total T cells that were SARS-CoV-2-associated. Using the MIRA data, each spike-specific TCR was mapped to the spike region that the TCR reacts to and placed in a CD4 or CD8 class. Log10-transformed breadth and depth values were compared by one-way ANOVA with Sidak's multiple comparisons tests. TCRdb obtained this table from immuneACCESS and retained in-frame rearrangements with V and J assigned. These tables miss some clones; where compared with another copy, unresolved V genes account for less than half of the shortfall, and the remainder is unexplained. V, J and clone size reflect that table, while D and trimming were determined from the DNA. The sample contains about 140,000 clones, 92% of them found a single time. The ten biggest clones cover approximately 2.2% of the sample.

Concerning this clone itself: Its binding antigen is unknown. No quality values exist for individual bases; no much larger clone is one base distant.

The source is an adult in good health. Sequenced here: peripheral blood, sampled on day 0 of AZD1222 vaccination.

At the DNA level, the sequence is TGTGCCAGCAGTGTCGGGGACAGGGGATTTTTGGGCTACACCTTC. Its protein is CASSVGDRGFLGYTF. Rearrangement joined TRBV9 to TRBJ1-2; 10 nucleotides in the junction match TRBD1. CDR1 and CDR2 were assigned from the germline V gene as SGDLS and YYNGEE. From the cysteine up to the phenylalanine, the CDR3 has a length of 15 residues. Solely the CDR3 DNA is kept, with 45 bases framed from the first base. V is pruned by 5 bases and J by 8 bases, leaving 12 bases of the junction without a gene match.